The 28 T cell receptor beta chains below all came from one sample that was sequenced in a study of cytomegalovirus exposure and HLA in healthy donors. The study ran its PCR with 60 Vbeta and 13 Jbeta primers. TCRdb keeps only in-frame clones here, not all; method: immunoSEQ multiplex PCR. The sample yields fewer than 200,000 clones, 82% seen once. Sequencing was performed on PBMCs. The source is a girl aged 5 to 17 in good health and CMV-seropositive.

This chain joins TRBV9 and TRBJ2-1; D is perhaps TRBD2 (5 bases). V lost 4 bases and J 9 bases, leaving 11 bases between the germline ends. There are 12 residues in the CDR3. Per germline, CDR1 SGDLS and CDR2 YYNGEE. The CDR3 protein is CASSPLGTEQFF. CDR3 nucleotide sequence: TGTGCCAGCAGCCCACTAGGTACTGAGCAGTTCTTC.

V usage is TRBV27 and J usage is TRBJ2-1, with no clear D. This CDR3 comprises 11 residues. Between the trimmed V and J ends, which lost 3 bases and 9 bases, there was a span of 6 bases. Looked up from germline, CDR1 is MNHEY and CDR2 is SMNVEV (reference sequence). CDR3 DNA: TGTGCCAGCAGTTTGTACGGTGAGCAGTTCTTC. Its translation is CASSLYGEQFF.

This sequence joins TRBV5-1 and TRBJ2-2; D might be TRBD1 (5 bases). Per the germline V gene, CDR1 is SGHRS and CDR2 is YFSETQ. The CDR3 consists of 16 residues. V lost 4 bases to trimming and J lost 7 bases, with 20 bases between them. CDR3 coding DNA: TGCGCCAGCAGCGTATCCAGGGTGAAACAAGACGGGGAGCTGTTTTTT. Residues: CASSVSRVKQDGELFF.

The chain recombines TRBV5-1 with TRBJ2-1; 13 bases line up with TRBD2. CDR1 and CDR2 from the germline V gene are SGHRS and YFSETQ. The CDR3 spans 16 residues. V dropped 4 bases and J dropped 10; count of bases not matched to a gene: 11. The CDR3 nucleotides are TGCGCCAGCAGCCCGACGGTCGGACTAGCGGGAGACGAGCAGTTCTTC. This translates into CASSPTVGLAGDEQFF.

The rearrangement uses TRBV2 and TRBJ1-2; tentative D call: TRBD1 (6 bases). Between the trimmed V and J ends, which lost 6 bases and 5 bases, there was a span of 16 bases. The CDR3 contains 14 residues. Germline V gene lookup returns CDR1 SNHLY and CDR2 FYNNEI. Here the CDR3 DNA reads TGTGCCAGCAGCCTCCGGGGACAAAGATATGGCTACACCTTC. This codes for CASSLRGQRYGYTF.

The table lists this clone with a few counts. The genes are TRBV28 and TRBJ2-1; 10 bases fit TRBD1. CDR3 length: 16 residues. Germline trimming cut 6 bases from V and 4 bases from J; bases unmatched to any gene: 9. Germline V CDR1 and CDR2: MDHEN, SYDVKM. CDR3 sequence (DNA): TGTGCCAGCAGCTTGATGAGGACAGGGGGTTACAATGAGCAGTTCTTC. Amino acids: CASSLMRTGGYNEQFF. Combining the CDR3 with reference TRBV28 and TRBJ2-1 gives the whole variable domain DVKVTQSSRYLVKRTGEKVFLECVQDMDHENMFWYRQDPGLGLRLIYFSYDVKMKEKGDIPEGYSVSREKKERFSLILESASTNQTSMYLCASSLMRTGGYNEQFFGPGTRLTVL.

The rearrangement uses TRBV27 and TRBJ1-1; the D gene is possibly TRBD1 (6 bases). CDR3 length: 15 amino acids. Germline-derived CDR1 and CDR2 are MNHEY and SMNVEV (reference sequence). V was clipped by 7 bases and J by 3 bases, with 18 bases between them. CDR3 loop: CASTPSAGADTEAFF. CDR3 DNA sequence: TGTGCCAGCACCCCCTCGGCAGGGGCGGACACTGAAGCTTTCTTT.

This chain joins TRBV5-4 and TRBJ2-3, with D perhaps matching TRBD1 (5 bases). V lost 0 bases and J lost 4, with 12 bases in between. The CDR3 is 15 residues long. The germline CDR1 and CDR2 sequences are SGHNT and YYREEE (reference sequence). In DNA, the CDR3 is TGTGCCAGCAGCTTGGTGTTTCAGGGCGCAGATACGCAGTATTTT. Encoded protein: CASSLVFQGADTQYF.

The chain is built from TRBV6-5 and TRBJ1-5, with a weak D call TRBD1 (6 bases). The CDR3 contains 15 residues. Germline-derived CDR1 and CDR2 are MNHEY and SVGAGI. Trimming removed 5 bases from V and 7 bases from J, with 18 bases in between. The CDR3 spells CASSTGTTNGQPQHF. CDR3 DNA: TGTGCCAGCAGTACCGGGACAACAAACGGACAGCCCCAGCATTTT.

V gene TRBV5-1 combines with J gene TRBJ1-2; D not resolved. Germline-derived CDR1 and CDR2 are SGHRS and YFSETQ. There are 13 residues in the CDR3. Trimming stripped 5 bases from V and 2 bases from J, with 10 bases between. CDR3 bases: TGCGCCAGCAGTCCTAGGCAGAACTATGGCTACACCTTC. It specifies CASSPRQNYGYTF.

The CDR3 spells CASSEGLGDQPQHF. For the CDR3, the DNA is TGTGCCAGCAGTGAAGGACTAGGGGATCAGCCCCAGCATTTT. The chain uses TRBV2 and TRBJ1-5; a possible D gene is TRBD1 (5 bases). In germline, CDR1 is SNHLY, CDR2 FYNNEI. This CDR3 is built from 14 residues. V gave up 1 base and J gave up 5 bases, with 9 bases separating them.

The J gene is TRBJ2-7, the V gene TRBV7-6, with TRBD2 matching 7 bases. V lost 2 bases and J lost 4; bases outside the gene matches: 2. The CDR3 is made up of 13 amino acids. Germline loops: CDR1 SGHVS, CDR2 FNYEAQ. CDR3 sequence reads: CASSLLAEYEQYF. The DNA for the CDR3 is TGTGCCAGCAGCTTACTAGCGGAGTACGAGCAGTACTTC.

The V call is TRBV7-9, the J call TRBJ2-7; D not resolved. V lost 2 bases, J lost 0 bases, and 8 bases lay in between. This CDR3 has 14 amino acids. The germline V gene has CDR1 SEHNR and CDR2 FQNEAQ (reference sequence). CDR3 sequence reads: CASSLSGISYEQYF. Written as DNA, the CDR3 is TGTGCCAGCAGCTTATCAGGAATCTCCTACGAGCAGTACTTC.

The chain is built from TRBV7-8 and TRBJ1-1; 10 bases align to TRBD1. V shed 4 bases, J shed 3 bases, and the junction held 2 bases outside the gene matches. Germline CDR1 SGHVS, CDR2 FQNEAQ. The CDR3 spans 14 residues. The CDR3 DNA reads as TGTGCCAGCAGCTGGGGGACAGGGGACACTGAAGCTTTCTTT. Encoded protein: CASSWGTGDTEAFF.

J is TRBJ1-1 and V is TRBV11-2; tentative D call: TRBD1 (6 bases). This CDR3 region has 17 residues. Germline CDR1 and CDR2: SGHAT and FQNNGV. Trimming took off 1 base at V and 1 base at J, with 16 bases between the two ends. CDR3 DNA: TGTGCCAGCAGCTTAGTGCTACAGGGAAAGGAGAACACTGAAGCTTTCTTT. Amino acid sequence: CASSLVLQGKENTEAFF.

The chain carries TRBV4-2 and TRBJ1-1; tentatively, D is TRBD1 (6 bases). CDR3 length equals 17 residues. Trimming removed 4 bases from V and 4 bases from J, with 22 bases in between. CDR1 LGHNA and CDR2 YNFKEQ come from the germline V gene. The CDR3 DNA is TGTGCCAGCAGCCCAGGGAGGGACAACCATGAACGCACTGAAGCTTTCTTT. This encodes CASSPGRDNHERTEAFF.

V is TRBV6-1 and J is TRBJ1-6; the D is unclear. Trimming stripped 1 base from V and 7 bases from J, with 11 bases between. Germline V gene lookup returns CDR1 MNHNS and CDR2 SASEGT. CDR3 size: 15 residues. In DNA form, the CDR3 reads TGTGCCAGCAGTGAAGTTTCCAGCGCCAATTCACCCCTCCACTTT. It yields the protein CASSEVSSANSPLHF.

CDR3 bases: TGTGCCAGCAGTAACCCCCGGGACAGGGACTATGGCTACACCTTC. This codes for CASSNPRDRDYGYTF. The chain combines TRBV28 with TRBJ1-2; 9 bases are a match to TRBD1. Germline assignment: CDR1 MDHEN and CDR2 SYDVKM. This CDR3 comprises 15 residues. J lost 3 bases, V lost 5 bases, and 7 bases had no gene match.

This clone was detected a few times. The chain uses TRBV19 and TRBJ2-5, with TRBD1 matching over 7 bases. This CDR3 is built from 15 residues. With 3 bases clipped from V and 5 bases from J, the junction kept 9 bases outside the gene matches. CDR1 and CDR2 from the germline V gene are LNHDA and SQIVND (reference sequence). The CDR3 is CASSIWGQGEETQYF. CDR3 nucleotides: TGTGCCAGTAGTATCTGGGGCCAGGGGGAGGAGACCCAGTACTTC.

This rearrangement joins TRBV4-2 to TRBJ1-2; D remains unclear. The germline V gene has CDR1 LGHNA and CDR2 YNFKEQ. The length of the CDR3 is 13 residues. Trimming took 1 base from V and 12 from J, leaving 15 bases between them. CDR3 DNA: TGTGCCAGCAGCCAAGCCAGGCCAACCTACCACACCTTC. Its translation: CASSQARPTYHTF.

This chain joins TRBV7-3 and TRBJ1-1; D not resolved. Germline assignment: CDR1 SGHTA and CDR2 FQGTGA. The CDR3 runs to 15 residues. V shed 4 bases and J shed 0 bases, with 12 bases lying between them. The CDR3 nucleotides read TGTGCCAGCAGCTCATTCGGTAAAATGAACACTGAAGCTTTCTTT. It encodes CASSSFGKMNTEAFF.

J is TRBJ2-7 and V is TRBV20-1, with D perhaps matching TRBD1 (7 bases). The CDR3 is made up of 11 amino acids. Per the germline V gene, CDR1 is DFQATT and CDR2 is SNEGSKA (reference sequence). Deletions cut 3 bases from V and 5 bases from J, with 8 bases between. The CDR3 sequence: CSASRGDEQYF. The CDR3 nucleotides are TGCAGTGCTAGCAGGGGGGACGAGCAGTACTTC.

This clone has just a few counts. This chain joins TRBV4-1 and TRBJ1-2; TRBD1 matches 9 bases. There are 16 residues in the CDR3. Germline-derived CDR1 and CDR2 are MGHRA and YSYEKL. Trimming took 1 base from V and 4 from J; bases not matched to a gene: 7. CDR3 nucleotide sequence: TGCGCCAGCAGCCAAGTTCGGGACAGGGTTCGCTATGGCTACACCTTC. Translating gives CASSQVRDRVRYGYTF.

V is TRBV7-9 and J is TRBJ2-1, with 7 bases aligning to TRBD1. The CDR3 sequence is 14 residues long. The V gene's germline CDR1 is SEHNR and CDR2 FQNEAQ (reference sequence). V was pared by 2 bases and J by 3 bases, with 1 base of the junction left unmatched. The CDR3 DNA reads as TGTGCCAGCAGCTTAAGGGACAGCTACAATGAGCAGTTCTTC. Translated, it gives CASSLRDSYNEQFF.

The CDR3, as DNA: TGTGCCAGCAGCTTAGTGGGACAGGGTGGCGAGCAGTACTTC. It is translated as CASSLVGQGGEQYF. The V gene is TRBV7-6, the J gene TRBJ2-7; 9 bases match TRBD1. This CDR3 comprises 14 residues. CDR1 and CDR2 from the germline V gene are SGHVS and FNYEAQ. V trimming: 1 base; J trimming: 6 bases; junction bases outside the gene matches: 4.

The count of this clone is one. The J gene is TRBJ2-3, the V gene TRBV18, with 8 nucleotides matching TRBD1. The junction had 4 bases not matched to a gene; V was cut back by 4 bases and J by 4 bases. The germline V gene encodes CDR1 KGHSH and CDR2 LQKENI. This CDR3 has 14 amino acids. The CDR3 reads CASSQDRAADTQYF. The CDR3 DNA reads TGTGCCAGCTCACAGGACAGGGCGGCAGATACGCAGTATTTT.

In regard to this clone: Compared with germline, one end of the junction differs, possibly owing to a read error. The CDR3 sequence is CASSLEMQPFYERYF. The CDR3, as DNA: TGCGCCAGCAGCTTGGAAATGCAGCCCTTCTACGAGCGGTACTTC. The chain combines TRBV5-1 with TRBJ2-7; the D is unclear. This CDR3 has 15 residues. The germline V gene encodes CDR1 SGHRS and CDR2 YFSETQ.

The J gene is TRBJ2-6, the V gene TRBV27, with D uncertain. Germline V gene data show CDR1 as MNHEY and CDR2 as SMNVEV (reference sequence). Trimming removed 4 bases at V and 0 bases at J, with 4 bases between. CDR3 length: 14 amino acids. The CDR3 here is CASSSSSGANVLTF. CDR3 DNA: TGTGCCAGCAGTTCTAGCTCTGGGGCCAACGTCCTGACTTTC.